The 3 T cell receptor beta chains given below trace back to one sample, sequenced in a study of T cell repertoires in cytomegalovirus infection. TCRdb reprocessed the reads with MiXCR, giving one entry per CDR3 protein. The sample records 450,000 to 650,000 distinct CDR3 sequences, 26% being singletons. The sample taken for sequencing was PBMCs. The source of these receptors is a human donor in good health (CMV status not recorded). Some clones in this sample may be carry-over from other donors' samples.

Only a few counts were recorded for this clonotype. This chain connects TRBV12-3 or TRBV12-4 to TRBJ1-1; the match to TRBD1 covers 10 bases. V was pared by 6 bases and J by 4 bases, with 5 bases of the junction left unmatched. The CDR3 has 14 residues. As DNA, the CDR3 is TGTGCCAGCAGCATCCGGGACAGGGGCACTGAAGCTTTCTTT. It yields the protein CASSIRDRGTEAFF.

This clonotype was counted a single time. A junction boundary mismatches the germline segment, possibly from a read error. The rearrangement links TRBV12-3 or TRBV12-4 to TRBJ2-5; D is unclear. This CDR3 is built from 13 residues. The CDR3, as DNA: TGTACCAGCAGTTTTTCCGGACAAGAGACCCAGTACTTC. Translated, it gives CTSSFSGQETQYF.

This clonotype was observed a few times. The V and J genes are TRBV11-1 and TRBJ1-1; D perhaps matches TRBD1 (5 bases). Germline V lookup: CDR1 SGHAT, CDR2 FQDESV (reference sequence). This CDR3 is 15 amino acids long. V lost 4 bases and J 4 bases, leaving 16 bases between the germline ends. In DNA form, the CDR3 reads TGTGCCAGCAGCTCCTACCCTGGGGGTAGCACTGAAGCTTTCTTT. Amino acids: CASSSYPGGSTEAFF. Full variable domain (rest looked up from reference TRBV11-1 and TRBJ1-1): EAEVAQSPRYKITEKSQAVAFWCDPISGHATLYWYRQILGQGPELLVQFQDESVVDDSQLPKDRFSAERLKGVDSTLKIQPAELGDSAMYLCASSSYPGGSTEAFFGQGTRLTVV.